This T cell receptor (beta chain) was recorded in a study of T-cell reconstitution after alpha-beta-depleted transplantation in children. The V end lost 1 base, the J end lost 2 bases, and 9 bases lay between the germline ends. Looked up from germline, CDR1 is SGHTA and CDR2 is FQGNSA. The CDR3 totals 14 residues. This clonotype occurred many times. Unique molecular identifiers tagged the TCRbeta library. TCRdb processed the PCR reads anew with MiXCR; each CDR3 protein has one entry. The sample records 200,000 to 300,000 distinct CDR3 sequences, around 12% being singletons. The TCR originated in a human donor who donated a stem cell graft to a child with acute lymphoblastic leukemia. The V and J genes are TRBV7-2 and TRBJ2-7, with a weak D call TRBD1 (5 bases). Sequences were derived from PBMCs from the stem cell graft donor, sampled from the stem cell graft. The CDR3 protein is CASSLGSGTYEQYF. DNA of the CDR3: TGTGCCAGCAGCTTAGGGTCAGGGACCTACGAGCAGTACTTC.